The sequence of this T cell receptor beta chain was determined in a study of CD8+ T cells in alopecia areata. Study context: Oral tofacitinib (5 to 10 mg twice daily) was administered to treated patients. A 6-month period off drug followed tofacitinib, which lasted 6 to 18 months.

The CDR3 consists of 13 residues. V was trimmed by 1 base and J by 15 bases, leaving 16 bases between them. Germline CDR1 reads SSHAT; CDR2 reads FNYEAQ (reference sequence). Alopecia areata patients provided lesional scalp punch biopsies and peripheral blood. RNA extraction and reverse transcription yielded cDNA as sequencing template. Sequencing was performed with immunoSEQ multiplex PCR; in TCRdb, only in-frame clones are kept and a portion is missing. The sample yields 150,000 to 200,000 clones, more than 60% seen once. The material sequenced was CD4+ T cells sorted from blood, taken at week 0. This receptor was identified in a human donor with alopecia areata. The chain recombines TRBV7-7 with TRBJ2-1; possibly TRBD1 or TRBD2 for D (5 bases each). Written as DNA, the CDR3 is TGTGCCAGCAGCTTAGGCTCCGGGACGAGGCCGTTCTTC. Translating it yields CASSLGSGTRPFF.